This TCR beta chain originates from a study of early T cells in non-severe SARS-CoV-2 infection. Study overall: The input, bulk RNA from unsorted whole blood, was sequenced, and chains were unpaired.

About this clonotype itself: Its target is not known.

Individual cDNA molecules carried attached unique molecular identifiers. TCRdb reprocessed the 5' RACE reads with MiXCR, giving one entry per CDR3 protein. The data hold tens of thousands of distinct CDR3 sequences, with roughly 4% observed a single time. The CDR3 runs 14 residues. Per germline, CDR1 DFQATT and CDR2 SNEGSKA (reference sequence). V was pared by 6 bases and J by 5 bases, with 11 bases of the junction left unmatched. Study-wide findings and caveats: There was a bias toward anti-spike CD8 responses in VDJdb matching, which missed private and CD4 specificities.

V and J are TRBV20-1 and TRBJ2-7, with 9 bases fitting TRBD1. Sample: whole blood. The receptor's source is an adult who was a healthcare worker with PCR-confirmed SARS-CoV-2 infection or an uninfected control (not recorded which). The CDR3 is CSARLDRGSHEQYF. The CDR3, as DNA: TGCAGTGCCCGCTTGGACAGGGGAAGCCACGAGCAGTACTTC.